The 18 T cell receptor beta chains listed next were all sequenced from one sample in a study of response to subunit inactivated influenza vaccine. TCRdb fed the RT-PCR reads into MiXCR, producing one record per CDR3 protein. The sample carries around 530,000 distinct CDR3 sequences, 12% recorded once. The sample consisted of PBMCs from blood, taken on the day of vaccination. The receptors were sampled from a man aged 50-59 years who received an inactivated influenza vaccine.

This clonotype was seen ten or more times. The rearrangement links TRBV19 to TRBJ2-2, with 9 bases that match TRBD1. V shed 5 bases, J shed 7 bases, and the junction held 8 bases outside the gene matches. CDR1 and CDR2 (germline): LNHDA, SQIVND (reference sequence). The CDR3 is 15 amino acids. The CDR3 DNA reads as TGTGCCAGTAGTCCCGGGACAGGGTATATCGGGGAGCTGTTTTTT. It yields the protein CASSPGTGYIGELFF.

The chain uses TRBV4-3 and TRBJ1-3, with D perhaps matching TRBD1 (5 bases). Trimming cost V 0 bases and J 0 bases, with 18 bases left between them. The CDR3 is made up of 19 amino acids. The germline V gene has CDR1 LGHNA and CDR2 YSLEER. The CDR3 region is CASSQDRAEGAYSGNTIYF. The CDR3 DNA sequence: TGCGCCAGCAGCCAAGATCGTGCGGAAGGGGCCTACTCTGGAAACACCATATATTTT.

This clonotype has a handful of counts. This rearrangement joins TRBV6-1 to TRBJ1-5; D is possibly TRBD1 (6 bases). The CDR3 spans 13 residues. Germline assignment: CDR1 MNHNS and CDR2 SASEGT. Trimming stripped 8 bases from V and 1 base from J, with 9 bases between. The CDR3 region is CASGGLSNQPQHF. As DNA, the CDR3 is TGTGCCAGCGGGGGGCTGAGCAATCAGCCCCAGCATTTT.

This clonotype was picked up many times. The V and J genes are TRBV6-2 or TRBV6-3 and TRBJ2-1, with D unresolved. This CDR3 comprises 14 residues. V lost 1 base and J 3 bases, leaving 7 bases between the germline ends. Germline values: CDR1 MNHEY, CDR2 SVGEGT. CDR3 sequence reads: CASSYLPGYNEQFF. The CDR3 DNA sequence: TGTGCCAGCAGTTACTTGCCAGGCTACAATGAGCAGTTCTTC.

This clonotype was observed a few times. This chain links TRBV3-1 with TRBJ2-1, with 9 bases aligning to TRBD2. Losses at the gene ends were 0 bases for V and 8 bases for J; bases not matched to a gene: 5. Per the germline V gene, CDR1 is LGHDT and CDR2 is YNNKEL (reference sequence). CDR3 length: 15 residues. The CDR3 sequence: CASSQDASGIYEQFF. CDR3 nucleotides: TGTGCCAGCAGCCAAGATGCTAGCGGGATATATGAGCAGTTCTTC.

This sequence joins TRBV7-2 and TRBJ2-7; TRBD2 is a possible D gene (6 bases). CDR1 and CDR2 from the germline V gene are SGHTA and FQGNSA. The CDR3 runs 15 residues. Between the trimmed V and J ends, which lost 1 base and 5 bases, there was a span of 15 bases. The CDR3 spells CASSLVGRDWDEQYF. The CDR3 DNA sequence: TGTGCCAGCAGCTTAGTCGGCCGGGACTGGGACGAGCAGTACTTC.

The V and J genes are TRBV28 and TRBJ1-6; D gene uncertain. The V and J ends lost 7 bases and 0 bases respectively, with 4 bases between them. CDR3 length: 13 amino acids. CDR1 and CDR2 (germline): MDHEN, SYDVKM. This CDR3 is CASTHSYNSPLHF. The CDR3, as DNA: TGTGCCAGCACCCACTCCTATAATTCACCCCTCCACTTT.

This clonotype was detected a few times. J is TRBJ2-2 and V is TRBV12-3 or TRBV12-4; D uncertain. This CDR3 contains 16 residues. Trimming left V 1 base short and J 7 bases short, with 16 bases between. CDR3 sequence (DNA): TGTGCCAGCAGTTTAGGGGAACTAACTGGTGGCGGGGAGCTGTTTTTT. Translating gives CASSLGELTGGGELFF.

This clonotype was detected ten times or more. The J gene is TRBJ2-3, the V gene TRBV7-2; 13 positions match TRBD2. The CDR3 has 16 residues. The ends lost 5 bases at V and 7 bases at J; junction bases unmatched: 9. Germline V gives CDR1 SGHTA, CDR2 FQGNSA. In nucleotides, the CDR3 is TGTGCCAGCAGCACCCGACTAGCGGGAGGAGTAAATACGCAGTATTTT. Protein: CASSTRLAGGVNTQYF.

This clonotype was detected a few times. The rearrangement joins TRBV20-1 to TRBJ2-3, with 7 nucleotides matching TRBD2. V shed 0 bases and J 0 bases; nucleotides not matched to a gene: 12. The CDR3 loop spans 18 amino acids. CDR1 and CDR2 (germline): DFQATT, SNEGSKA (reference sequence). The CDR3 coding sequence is TGCAGTGCTAGAGATAGGCTAGCGGAGCACACTAGCACAGATACGCAGTATTTT. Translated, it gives CSARDRLAEHTSTDTQYF.

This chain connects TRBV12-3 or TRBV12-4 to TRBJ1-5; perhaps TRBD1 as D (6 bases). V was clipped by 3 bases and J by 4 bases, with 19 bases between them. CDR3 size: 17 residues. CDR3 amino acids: CASSLGTGGRANQPQHF. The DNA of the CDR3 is TGTGCCAGCAGTTTGGGCACCGGGGGCAGGGCAAATCAGCCCCAGCATTTT.

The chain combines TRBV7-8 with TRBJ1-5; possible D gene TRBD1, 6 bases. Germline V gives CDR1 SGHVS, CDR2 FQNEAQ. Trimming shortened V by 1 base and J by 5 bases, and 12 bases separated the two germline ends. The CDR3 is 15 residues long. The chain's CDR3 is CASSLGTGYHQPQHF. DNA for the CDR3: TGTGCCAGCAGCTTAGGCACAGGGTATCATCAGCCCCAGCATTTT. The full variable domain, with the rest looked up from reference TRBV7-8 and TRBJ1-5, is GAGVSQSPRYKVAKRGQDVALRCDPISGHVSLFWYQQALGQGPEFLTYFQNEAQLDKSGLPSDRFFAERPEGSVSTLKIQRTQQEDSAVYLCASSLGTGYHQPQHFGDGTRLSIL.

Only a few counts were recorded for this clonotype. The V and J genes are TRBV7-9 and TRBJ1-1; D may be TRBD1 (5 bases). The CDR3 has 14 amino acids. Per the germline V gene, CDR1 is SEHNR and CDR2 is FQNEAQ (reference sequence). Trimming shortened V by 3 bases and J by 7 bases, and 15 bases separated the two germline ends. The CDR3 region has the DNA TGTGCCAGCAGCTTCGGGGCAGGGATTGGTGAAGCTTTCTTT. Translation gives CASSFGAGIGEAFF.

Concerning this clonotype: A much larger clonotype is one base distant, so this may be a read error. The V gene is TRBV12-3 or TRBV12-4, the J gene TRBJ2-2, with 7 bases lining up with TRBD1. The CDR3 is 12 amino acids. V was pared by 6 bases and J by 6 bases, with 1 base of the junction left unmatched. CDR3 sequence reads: CASRQGPGELFF. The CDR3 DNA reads TGTGCCAGCAGACAGGGGCCCGGGGAGCTGTTTTTT.

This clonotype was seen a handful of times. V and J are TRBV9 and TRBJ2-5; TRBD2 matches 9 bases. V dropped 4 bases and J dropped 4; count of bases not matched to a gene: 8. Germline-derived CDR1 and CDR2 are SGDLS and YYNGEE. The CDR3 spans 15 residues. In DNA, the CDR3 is TGTGCCAGCAGCCCTCGGCGGGAGGGATCAGAGACCCAGTACTTC. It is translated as CASSPRREGSETQYF.

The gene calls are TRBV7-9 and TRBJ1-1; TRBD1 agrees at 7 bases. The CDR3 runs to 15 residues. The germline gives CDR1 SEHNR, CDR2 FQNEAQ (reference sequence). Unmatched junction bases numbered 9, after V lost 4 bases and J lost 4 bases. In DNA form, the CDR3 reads TGTGCCAGCAGCTCAATACAGGGGATGACCACTGAAGCTTTCTTT. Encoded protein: CASSSIQGMTTEAFF.

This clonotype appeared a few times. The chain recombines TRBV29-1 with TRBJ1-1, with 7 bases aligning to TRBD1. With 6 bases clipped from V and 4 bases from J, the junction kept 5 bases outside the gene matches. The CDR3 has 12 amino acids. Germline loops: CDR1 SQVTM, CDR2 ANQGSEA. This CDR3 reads CSVGTVSTEAFF. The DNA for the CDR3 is TGCAGCGTGGGGACAGTGAGCACTGAAGCTTTCTTT. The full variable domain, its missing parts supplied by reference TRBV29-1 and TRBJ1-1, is SAVISQKPSRDICQRGTSLTIQCQVDSQVTMMFWYRQQPGQSLTLIATANQGSEATYESGFVIDKFPISRPNLTFSTLTVSNMSPEDSSIYLCSVGTVSTEAFFGQGTRLTVV.

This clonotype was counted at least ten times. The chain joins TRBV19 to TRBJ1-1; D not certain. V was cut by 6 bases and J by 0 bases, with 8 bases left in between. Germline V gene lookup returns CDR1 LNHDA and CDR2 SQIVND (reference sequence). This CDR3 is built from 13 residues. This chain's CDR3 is CASSRTVNTEAFF. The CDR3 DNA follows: TGTGCCAGTAGCCGGACGGTGAACACTGAAGCTTTCTTT.